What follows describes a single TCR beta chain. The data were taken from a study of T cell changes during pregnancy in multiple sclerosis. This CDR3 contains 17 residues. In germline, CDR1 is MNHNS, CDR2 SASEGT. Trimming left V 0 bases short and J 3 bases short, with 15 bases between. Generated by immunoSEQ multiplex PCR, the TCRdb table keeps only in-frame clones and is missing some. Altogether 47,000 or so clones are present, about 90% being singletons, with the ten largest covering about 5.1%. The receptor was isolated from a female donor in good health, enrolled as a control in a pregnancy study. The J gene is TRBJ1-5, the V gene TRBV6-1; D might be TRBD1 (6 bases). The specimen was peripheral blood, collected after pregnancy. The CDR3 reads CASSEAVAGALNQPQHF. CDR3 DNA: TGTGCCAGCAGTGAAGCGGTTGCAGGGGCTCTCAATCAGCCCCAGCATTTT.